These 14 T cell receptor beta chains came from one sample sequenced in a study of blood T cell repertoires in COVID-19. Produced via immunoSEQ multiplex PCR; TCRdb's table is partial and in-frame only. The profile covers about 160,000 clones, with about 86% appearing a single time and about 7% taken by the ten largest. The sequenced material came from peripheral blood. The receptors come from a man aged 50-60 years with active or convalescent COVID-19.

The V gene is TRBV5-5, the J gene TRBJ2-7, with D possibly TRBD1 on 6 matching bases. This CDR3 has 16 amino acids. The germline V and J ends were trimmed by 3 bases and 0 bases, with 16 bases remaining between them. CDR1 and CDR2 from the germline V gene are SGHKS and YYEKEE (reference sequence). The CDR3 loop reads CASSSRMGDISYEQYF. CDR3 nucleotide sequence: TGTGCCAGCAGCTCCCGAATGGGGGACATCTCCTACGAGCAGTACTTC. The full variable domain, its missing parts supplied by reference TRBV5-5 and TRBJ2-7, is DAGVTQSPTHLIKTRGQQVTLRCSPISGHKSVSWYQQVLGQGPQFIFQYYEKEERGRGNFPDRFSARQFPNYSSELNVNALLLGDSALYLCASSSRMGDISYEQYFGPGTRLTVT.

This rearrangement joins TRBV19 to TRBJ1-6; 7 positions agree with TRBD1. The CDR3 loop spans 15 amino acids. Trimming took 5 bases from V and 10 from J; bases not matched to a gene: 11. From germline, CDR1 is LNHDA and CDR2 SQIVND (reference sequence). In DNA form, the CDR3 reads TGTGCCAGTAGTGAAGACAGGGACCCTTACTCACCCCTCCACTTT. This sequence encodes CASSEDRDPYSPLHF.

The chain has TRBV27 and TRBJ1-4, with D perhaps TRBD1 (5 bases). Trimming pared 3 bases from V and 5 bases from J, leaving 13 bases between. Germline V lookup: CDR1 MNHEY, CDR2 SMNVEV (reference sequence). The CDR3 extends over 15 amino acids. The CDR3 coding sequence is TGTGCCAGCAGTTTCGCAGGGATGTTGAATGAAAAACTGTTTTTT. Translated: CASSFAGMLNEKLFF. The whole variable domain, remainder taken from reference TRBV27 and TRBJ1-4, is EAQVTQNPRYLITVTGKKLTVTCSQNMNHEYMSWYRQDPGLGLRQIYYSMNVEVTDKGDVPEGYKVSRKEKRNFPLILESPSPNQTSLYFCASSFAGMLNEKLFFGSGTQLSVL.

This clone was picked up one time. The chain carries TRBV27 and TRBJ2-1; TRBD2 matches at 9 bases. J lost 3 bases, V lost 6 bases, and 3 bases had no gene match. Germline lookup yields CDR1 MNHEY and CDR2 SMNVEV (reference sequence). This CDR3 is 14 amino acids long. The CDR3 region has the DNA TGTGCCAGCAGGGGTAGCGGGAGCTACAATGAGCAGTTCTTC. Its translation is CASRGSGSYNEQFF.

The rearrangement links TRBV10-1 to TRBJ2-7; the match to TRBD1 covers 9 bases. Germline trimming cut 4 bases from V and 4 bases from J; bases unmatched to any gene: 8. This CDR3 has 15 amino acids. Germline loops: CDR1 WNHNN, CDR2 SYGVQD (reference sequence). The CDR3 loop is CASSVVKDRGYEQYF. The CDR3 nucleotides are TGCGCCAGCAGTGTAGTCAAGGACAGGGGATACGAGCAGTACTTC.

J is TRBJ2-7 and V is TRBV7-9; 7 bases match TRBD1. Germline V gives CDR1 SEHNR, CDR2 FQNEAQ (reference sequence). V was pared by 5 bases and J by 4 bases, with 8 bases of the junction left unmatched. The CDR3 is 14 amino acids. The DNA for the CDR3 is TGTGCCAGCAGCCCACAGGGGTATGGGTACGAGCAGTACTTC. Translated, it gives CASSPQGYGYEQYF.

V and J are TRBV19 and TRBJ1-5; D possibly corresponds to TRBD1 (5 bases). The CDR3 sequence is 15 residues long. V lost 0 bases to trimming and J lost 2 bases, with 8 bases between them. Germline V gives CDR1 LNHDA, CDR2 SQIVND (reference sequence). The CDR3 loop reads CASSIEDSRNQPQHF. The CDR3 nucleotides read TGTGCCAGTAGTATAGAAGACAGTCGCAATCAGCCCCAGCATTTT.

This chain links TRBV27 with TRBJ1-1; D remains unclear. The V end lost 0 bases, the J end lost 3 bases, and 17 bases lay between the germline ends. This CDR3 is built from 17 residues. CDR1 and CDR2 from the germline V gene are MNHEY and SMNVEV (reference sequence). CDR3 DNA: TGTGCCAGCAGTTTATCACGGGGTGGGGTTGTTCACACTGAAGCTTTCTTT. Translation: CASSLSRGGVVHTEAFF.

V is TRBV18 and J is TRBJ1-1; unclear D gene. This CDR3 spans 16 amino acids. Looked up from germline, CDR1 is KGHSH and CDR2 is LQKENI. Trimming stripped 1 base from V and 3 bases from J, with 15 bases between. The CDR3 spells CASSPRSFGLDTEAFF. The CDR3 coding sequence is TGTGCCAGCTCACCACGCTCATTCGGGTTAGACACTGAAGCTTTCTTT.

This clone was seen only a few times. The genes are TRBV18 and TRBJ2-3, with 9 bases that match TRBD1. The CDR3 is made up of 16 amino acids. J lost 0 bases, V lost 3 bases, and 4 bases had no gene match. Germline V CDR1 and CDR2: KGHSH, LQKENI. For the CDR3, the DNA is TGTGCCAGCTCACCTAGACAGGGGGTGAGCACAGATACGCAGTATTTT. This gives the protein CASSPRQGVSTDTQYF. Supplemented by reference TRBV18 and TRBJ2-3, the full variable domain reads NAGVMQNPRHLVRRRGQEARLRCSPMKGHSHVYWYRQLPEEGLKFMVYLQKENIIDESGMPKERFSAEFPKEGPSILRIQQVVRGDSAAYFCASSPRQGVSTDTQYFGPGTRLTVL.

The chain joins TRBV2 to TRBJ2-7, with TRBD2 identical over 10 bases. The junction had 11 bases not matched to a gene; V was cut back by 2 bases and J by 7 bases. Per the germline V gene, CDR1 is SNHLY and CDR2 is FYNNEI. CDR3 length equals 16 residues. CDR3 DNA sequence: TGTGCCAGCAGTGAAAATTTTAGCGGGGGGTTCTCGGAGCAGTACTTC. Translating gives CASSENFSGGFSEQYF. Looking up the rest from reference TRBV2 and TRBJ2-7 gives the full variable domain: EPEVTQTPSHQVTQMGQEVILRCVPISNHLYFYWYRQILGQKVEFLVSFYNNEISEKSEIFDDQFSVERPDGSNFTLKIRSTKLEDSAMYFCASSENFSGGFSEQYFGPGTRLTVT.

V is TRBV9 and J is TRBJ1-1, with 8 bases matching TRBD1. V lost 4 bases to trimming and J lost 5 bases; unmatched junction nucleotides: 7. Germline-derived CDR1 and CDR2 are SGDLS and YYNGEE. This CDR3 comprises 14 residues. Here the CDR3 DNA reads TGTGCCAGCAGCCCTGGACAGGGTCGGACTGAAGCTTTCTTT. Translated, it gives CASSPGQGRTEAFF.

This chain joins TRBV5-4 and TRBJ1-2; D unresolved. In germline, CDR1 is SGHNT, CDR2 YYREEE (reference sequence). This CDR3 region has 16 residues. V gave up 0 bases and J gave up 7 bases, with 19 bases separating them. The DNA of the CDR3 is TGTGCCAGCAGCTTGGAGAGTCAGGTACCTCTTTCTGGCTACACCTTC. This sequence encodes CASSLESQVPLSGYTF. The full variable domain, in which reference TRBV5-4 and TRBJ1-2 provide the parts outside the CDR3, is ETGVTQSPTHLIKTRGQQVTLRCSSQSGHNTVSWYQQALGQGPQFIFQYYREEENGRGNFPPRFSGLQFPNYSSELNVNALELDDSALYLCASSLESQVPLSGYTFGSGTRLTVV.

The rearrangement uses TRBV6-5 and TRBJ2-2; the D gene is possibly TRBD2 (5 bases). The CDR3 length is 15 residues. From germline, CDR1 is MNHEY and CDR2 SVGAGI. The germline V and J ends were trimmed by 4 bases and 4 bases, with 13 bases remaining between them. The CDR3 nucleotides read TGTGCCAGCAGTTTAGCTCTAGCATTCACCGGGGAGCTGTTTTTT. Amino acids: CASSLALAFTGELFF.